These T cell receptor beta chains were read from a single sample in a study of cytomegalovirus exposure and HLA in healthy donors. Sequencing used immunoSEQ multiplex PCR; TCRdb keeps in-frame clones, though not all of them. The data hold approximately 170,000 clones, with about four fifths observed a single time. Input material: PBMCs. These TCRs come from a male donor in good health and CMV-seropositive. CDR3s leave out the opening cysteine and the closing phenylalanine or tryptophan.

j_gene	v_gene	CDR3aa
TRBJ1-6	TRBV27	ASSLGALSPLH
TRBJ1-6	TRBV18	ASSPPPTGLNNSPLH
TRBJ1-5	TRBV4-1	ASRNLDRFEPQH
TRBJ1-6	TRBV30	AWRVGGNSPLH
TRBJ2-1	TRBV29-1	SVRQSWGNEQF
TRBJ2-6	TRBV30	AWSPGINSGANVLT
TRBJ1-4	TRBV21-1	ASSKGAQPGVGKLF
TRBJ1-1	TRBV2	ASSDRGNTEAF
TRBJ1-1	TRBV12-1	ASSQLRGTRHTEAF
TRBJ1-4	TRBV5-6	ASSFLGAGNEKLF
TRBJ2-3	TRBV6-5	ASSYSIGLRDTQY
TRBJ2-3	TRBV9	ASSVGLAGGTDTQY
TRBJ1-4	TRBV6-5	ASSSNTRNEKLF
TRBJ2-1	TRBV11-3	ASSLEGGGVVYNEQF
TRBJ2-1	TRBV7-9	SSSPSRKSSYNEQF
TRBJ1-6	TRBV6-5	ASSYGTQNNSPLH
TRBJ2-5	TRBV7-2	ASSLARSQETQY
TRBJ2-3	TRBV5-1	ASSLATGASTDTQY
TRBJ1-3	TRBV2	ASLPNLAGGNTIY
TRBJ1-2	TRBV6-1	ASSPVGAGNYGYT
TRBJ2-2	TRBV6-1	ASSERQGATGELF
TRBJ2-1	TRBV29-1	SVEALDPGLAGGTSSYNEQF
TRBJ1-1	TRBV19	ASRDYAEKAF